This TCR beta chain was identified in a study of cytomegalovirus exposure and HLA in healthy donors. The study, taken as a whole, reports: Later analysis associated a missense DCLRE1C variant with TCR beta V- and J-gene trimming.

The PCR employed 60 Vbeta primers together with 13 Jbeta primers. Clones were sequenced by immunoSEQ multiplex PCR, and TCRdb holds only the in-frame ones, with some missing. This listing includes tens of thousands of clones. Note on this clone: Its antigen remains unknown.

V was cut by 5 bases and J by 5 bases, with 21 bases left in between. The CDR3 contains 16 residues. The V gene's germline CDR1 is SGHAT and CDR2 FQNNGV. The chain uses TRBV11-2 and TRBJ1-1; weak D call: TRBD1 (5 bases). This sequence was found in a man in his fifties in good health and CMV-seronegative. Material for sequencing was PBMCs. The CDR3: CASSTYMVQGGTEAFF. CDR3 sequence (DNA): TGTGCCAGCAGCACCTACATGGTGCAGGGAGGGACTGAAGCTTTCTTT.